The 27 T cell receptor beta chains in this list originate from one sample, sequenced in a study of T cells in Graves' hyperthyroidism and ophthalmopathy. There were TCR beta CDR3 regions amplified from RNA transcripts. HTBI primers were employed in a first-round RT-PCR of the TCR CDR3. TCRdb redid the calling of the multiplex PCR reads with MiXCR, one entry per CDR3 protein. The data hold about 720,000 distinct CDR3 sequences, with approximately 16% observed a single time. The sequencing input was blood. The receptors come from a man aged 18-30 years with Graves' hyperthyroidism.

This clonotype was counted many times. V and J are TRBV27 and TRBJ2-1, with 14 nucleotides matching TRBD2. From germline, CDR1 is MNHEY and CDR2 SMNVEV (reference sequence). The CDR3 length is 17 residues. The ends lost 5 bases at V and 3 bases at J; junction bases unmatched: 6. In nucleotides, the CDR3 is TGTGCCAGCAGTCTGGGACTAGCGGGAGTAATCTACAATGAGCAGTTCTTC. It codes for CASSLGLAGVIYNEQFF.

A few counts support this clonotype. CDR3 loop: CASSPSGRYNSPLHF. In DNA, the CDR3 is TGTGCCAGCAGCCCCTCAGGTCGCTATAATTCACCCCTCCACTTT. The J gene is TRBJ1-6, the V gene TRBV7-2; D is unresolved. The germline V gene has CDR1 SGHTA and CDR2 FQGNSA. Deletions cut 5 bases from V and 3 bases from J, with 11 bases between. The CDR3 spans 15 residues.

This clonotype was counted at least ten times. V is TRBV24-1 and J is TRBJ2-7, with 12 bases aligning to TRBD2. Germline trimming cut 0 bases from V and 1 base from J; bases unmatched to any gene: 3. The CDR3 sequence is 17 residues long. The germline CDR1 and CDR2 sequences are KGHDR and SFDVKD. CDR3 sequence (DNA): TGTGCCACCAGTGATTTGCGGCTAGCGGGAGGGTCCTACGAGCAGTACTTC. It specifies CATSDLRLAGGSYEQYF.

This clonotype was picked up many times. The chain joins TRBV28 to TRBJ2-5, with 7 bases aligning to TRBD1. After removal of 2 bases from V and 5 bases from J, the junction contained 8 bases not matched to a gene. Germline V gene sequence: CDR1 MDHEN, CDR2 SYDVKM. The CDR3 consists of 15 residues. The CDR3 DNA reads TGTGCCAGCAGTTTACCGGACAGGCCCCGGGAGACCCAGTACTTC. Its protein is CASSLPDRPRETQYF.

This clonotype was detected a few times. The J gene is TRBJ2-2, the V gene TRBV9; 9 bases are a match to TRBD2. This CDR3 is 17 amino acids long. Germline CDR1 and CDR2: SGDLS and YYNGEE. Trimming at V came to 0 bases and at J to 3 bases, leaving 6 bases not matched to a gene. The CDR3 coding sequence is TGTGCCAGCAGCGTAGCTTCAGCGGGAGGCCACACCGGGGAGCTGTTTTTT. It translates to CASSVASAGGHTGELFF.

In its sample, this clonotype was seen many times. The chain uses TRBV6-1 and TRBJ2-1, with D possibly TRBD1 on 6 matching bases. The germline CDR1 and CDR2 sequences are MNHNS and SASEGT. The length of the CDR3 is 15 residues. Trimming pared 6 bases from V and 0 bases from J, leaving 12 bases between. The chain's CDR3 is CASRRGGSSYNEQFF. In nucleotides, the CDR3 is TGTGCCAGCAGACGAGGGGGAAGCTCCTACAATGAGCAGTTCTTC.

In its sample, this clonotype was seen many times. This chain links TRBV11-3 with TRBJ2-3; the match to TRBD1 covers 7 bases. The germline V gene has CDR1 SGHNT and CDR2 YENEEA. The CDR3 extends over 14 amino acids. V trimming: 8 bases; J trimming: 2 bases; junction bases outside the gene matches: 7. CDR3 protein: CASRRQGNTDTQYF. DNA for the CDR3: TGTGCCAGCCGACGACAGGGAAACACAGATACGCAGTATTTT.

The chain recombines TRBV6-1 with TRBJ1-1, with a weak D call TRBD1 (5 bases). Germline CDR1 is MNHNS and CDR2 is SASEGT. Trimming cost V 7 bases and J 8 bases, with 11 bases left between them. The CDR3 is 11 residues long. CDR3 sequence (DNA): TGTGCCAGCACCAGGGACGGAGAAGCTTTCTTT. As protein: CASTRDGEAFF.

The chain recombines TRBV5-6 with TRBJ2-1; D is undetermined. The CDR3 sequence is 13 residues long. CDR1 is SGHDT and CDR2 is YYEEEE in the germline V gene. V lost 4 bases and J 4 bases, leaving 9 bases between the germline ends. This CDR3 reads CASSPQTYNEQFF. The CDR3 nucleotides read TGTGCCAGCAGCCCCCAGACATACAATGAGCAGTTCTTC.

This clonotype was counted many times. This chain links TRBV28 with TRBJ1-6, with D possibly TRBD1 on 5 matching bases. Trimming took off 3 bases at V and 12 bases at J, with 18 bases between the two ends. The CDR3 is 15 residues long. Germline loops: CDR1 MDHEN, CDR2 SYDVKM. The DNA of the CDR3 is TGTGCCAGCAGTTTCTTAGGAGGGGCCCTTAGACCCCTCCACTTT. It yields the protein CASSFLGGALRPLHF.

This clonotype occurred many times. The gene calls are TRBV20-1 and TRBJ1-5; D not resolved. Trimming removed 0 bases from V and 4 bases from J, with 7 bases in between. The CDR3 is 13 residues long. In germline, CDR1 is DFQATT, CDR2 SNEGSKA (reference sequence). In nucleotides, the CDR3 is TGCAGTGCTAGAGATAGCGGAAATCAGCCCCAGCATTTT. Residues: CSARDSGNQPQHF.

This clonotype was observed a handful of times. This chain uses TRBV4-1 with TRBJ2-7; D not resolved. The germline CDR1 and CDR2 sequences are MGHRA and YSYEKL. Trimming pared 1 base from V and 6 bases from J, leaving 13 bases between. The CDR3 contains 14 residues. This CDR3 reads CASSQVVGSVEQYF. DNA of the CDR3: TGCGCCAGCAGCCAAGTAGTGGGTTCGGTCGAGCAGTACTTC.

The chain has TRBV9 and TRBJ2-7; TRBD2 might be the D (5 bases). Germline-derived CDR1 and CDR2 are SGDLS and YYNGEE. V gave up 4 bases and J gave up 6 bases, with 17 bases separating them. This CDR3 has 14 residues. CDR3 nucleotides: TGTGCCAGCAGCCCACCGGGATGGCGAAGCGAGCAGTACTTC. Amino acid sequence: CASSPPGWRSEQYF.

This clonotype occurred a few times. The V and J genes are TRBV20-1 and TRBJ2-1, with D perhaps being TRBD1 or TRBD2 (7 bases each). Germline V gives CDR1 DFQATT, CDR2 SNEGSKA (reference sequence). CDR3 length equals 14 residues. CDR3 loop: CSTLGEGADDEQFF. DNA of the CDR3: TGCAGCACACTAGGGGAGGGGGCAGACGATGAGCAGTTCTTC.

This chain uses TRBV7-9 with TRBJ1-1, with 9 bases lining up with TRBD1. Germline values: CDR1 SEHNR, CDR2 FQNEAQ (reference sequence). The length of the CDR3 is 15 residues. The V and J ends lost 3 bases and 7 bases, in that order; junction bases with no gene match: 9. The CDR3 DNA sequence: TGTGCCAGCAGCTTTCTGCGGGACAGGGCCGGTGAAGCTTTCTTT. It encodes CASSFLRDRAGEAFF.

The CDR3 DNA sequence: TGTGCCAGCAAGACTACATGGGAAAAACTGTTTTTT. Its protein product is CASKTTWEKLFF. This rearrangement joins TRBV2 to TRBJ1-4, with D unresolved. The ends were cut back, 7 bases at V and 8 bases at J, with 11 bases in the middle. There are 12 residues in the CDR3. The germline V gene encodes CDR1 SNHLY and CDR2 FYNNEI.

The rearrangement joins TRBV7-2 to TRBJ1-1, with a possible D match to TRBD1 (6 bases). In germline, CDR1 is SGHTA, CDR2 FQGNSA. V lost 1 base to trimming and J lost 5 bases, with 14 bases between them. The length of the CDR3 is 15 residues. This CDR3 is CASSLELDSNTEAFF. The CDR3 DNA reads as TGTGCCAGCAGCTTAGAATTGGACAGCAATACTGAAGCTTTCTTT.

This clonotype was observed many times. This chain joins TRBV30 and TRBJ1-1, with a tentative D call TRBD1 (5 bases). With 2 bases removed from V and 0 bases from J, the gap between germline ends came to 7 bases. The CDR3 runs 13 residues. The germline V gene has CDR1 GTSNPN and CDR2 SVGIG (reference sequence). CDR3 sequence (DNA): TGTGCCTGGAGTCGGGGGGTGAACACTGAAGCTTTCTTT. As protein: CAWSRGVNTEAFF.

This clonotype appeared many times. The chain employs TRBV6-1 and TRBJ2-1, with TRBD1 matching 7 bases. The V segment lost 4 bases and the J segment 2 bases; nucleotides outside the gene matches: 2. This CDR3 is built from 14 residues. Germline values: CDR1 MNHNS, CDR2 SASEGT. For the CDR3, the DNA is TGTGCCAGCAGTGTCGACAGGGCCTACAATGAGCAGTTCTTC. Amino acids: CASSVDRAYNEQFF.

The chain employs TRBV5-6 and TRBJ2-7; 8 bases are a match to TRBD2. The trim removed 3 bases at V and 1 base at J, leaving 6 bases unmatched. The germline V gene encodes CDR1 SGHDT and CDR2 YYEEEE. The CDR3 spans 15 residues. CDR3 nucleotides: TGTGCCAGCAGCTCAGCGGGAGCGGTGTCCTACGAGCAGTACTTC. This sequence encodes CASSSAGAVSYEQYF.

This clonotype was recorded many times. The chain links TRBV6-2 or TRBV6-3 to TRBJ2-1; 7 bases align to TRBD1. There are 15 residues in the CDR3. J lost 2 bases, V lost 4 bases, and 5 bases had no gene match. Germline-derived CDR1 and CDR2 are MNHEY and SVGEGT. The chain's CDR3 is CASSSRGWPYNEQFF. CDR3 bases: TGTGCCAGCAGTTCCAGGGGGTGGCCCTACAATGAGCAGTTCTTC.

This clonotype was counted ten times or more. The J gene is TRBJ2-7, the V gene TRBV5-1; D could derive from TRBD1 or TRBD2 (5 bases each). The germline V and J ends were trimmed by 4 bases and 3 bases, with 17 bases remaining between them. This CDR3 comprises 15 residues. From germline, CDR1 is SGHRS and CDR2 YFSETQ. The CDR3 here is CASSGGASSIYEQYF. The CDR3 region has the DNA TGCGCCAGCAGCGGGGGTGCCTCTTCCATCTACGAGCAGTACTTC.

The chain couples TRBV28 to TRBJ2-2, with 13 nucleotides matching TRBD2. The length of the CDR3 is 20 residues. The ends lost 4 bases at V and 7 bases at J; junction bases unmatched: 18. Germline CDR1 and CDR2: MDHEN and SYDVKM. The DNA of the CDR3 is TGTGCCAGCAGTTGGTCCCTCCGACCTGGACTAGCGGGAGCGCGCGGGGAGCTGTTTTTT. This codes for CASSWSLRPGLAGARGELFF.

This clonotype was picked up a small number of times. The CDR3 DNA is TGTGCCAGCAGCCACGACAGGGCAAGGGAGACCCAGTACTTC. Residues: CASSHDRARETQYF. The chain uses TRBV7-9 and TRBJ2-5; 7 bases are a match to TRBD1. The germline V gene has CDR1 SEHNR and CDR2 FQNEAQ (reference sequence). CDR3 length equals 14 residues. V dropped 5 bases and J dropped 5; count of bases not matched to a gene: 8.

This clonotype was seen just once. The chain uses TRBV7-9 and TRBJ1-2; TRBD1 matches at 8 bases. After removal of 5 bases from V and 6 bases from J, the junction contained 11 bases not matched to a gene. The V gene's germline CDR1 is SEHNR and CDR2 FQNEAQ (reference sequence). This CDR3 is 15 amino acids long. CDR3 DNA: TGTGCCAGCAGCAGAGGGACAGGCGATAAAAATGGCTACACCTTC. It is translated as CASSRGTGDKNGYTF.

There are many counts of this clonotype. The CDR3 here is CASSEYGEAFF. DNA of the CDR3: TGTGCCAGCAGTGAATATGGTGAAGCTTTCTTT. The V call is TRBV2, the J call TRBJ1-1, with no clear D. CDR3 length: 11 amino acids. V was pared by 2 bases and J by 7 bases, with 5 bases between. Germline V gene sequence: CDR1 SNHLY, CDR2 FYNNEI.

This clonotype was recorded at least ten times. V gene TRBV6-2 or TRBV6-3 combines with J gene TRBJ2-3; no clear D. The V end was cut by 2 bases, the J end by 5 bases, with 11 bases between. This CDR3 contains 14 residues. CDR1 MNHEY and CDR2 SVGEGT come from the germline V gene. The CDR3 region is CASSYLQRVDTQYF. The CDR3 nucleotides read TGTGCCAGCAGTTACCTCCAAAGGGTAGATACGCAGTATTTT.